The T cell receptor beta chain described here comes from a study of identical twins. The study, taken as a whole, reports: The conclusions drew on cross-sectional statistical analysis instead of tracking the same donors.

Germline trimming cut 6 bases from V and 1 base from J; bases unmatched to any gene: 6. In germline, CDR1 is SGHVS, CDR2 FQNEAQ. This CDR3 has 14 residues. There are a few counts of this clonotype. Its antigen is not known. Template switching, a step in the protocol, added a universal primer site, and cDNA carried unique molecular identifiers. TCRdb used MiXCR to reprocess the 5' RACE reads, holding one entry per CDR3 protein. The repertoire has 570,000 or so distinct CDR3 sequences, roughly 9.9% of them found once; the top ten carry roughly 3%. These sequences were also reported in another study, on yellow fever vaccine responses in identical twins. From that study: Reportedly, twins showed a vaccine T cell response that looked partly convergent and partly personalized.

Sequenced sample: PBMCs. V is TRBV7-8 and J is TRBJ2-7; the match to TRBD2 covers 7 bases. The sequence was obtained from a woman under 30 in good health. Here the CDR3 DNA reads TGTGCCAGCAGACCAGCGGGGTCGTCCTACGAGCAGTACTTC. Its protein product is CASRPAGSSYEQYF. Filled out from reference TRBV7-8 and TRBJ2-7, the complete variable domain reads GAGVSQSPRYKVAKRGQDVALRCDPISGHVSLFWYQQALGQGPEFLTYFQNEAQLDKSGLPSDRFFAERPEGSVSTLKIQRTQQEDSAVYLCASRPAGSSYEQYFGPGTRLTVT.